This T cell receptor (beta chain) comes out of a study of T cells in localized non-small cell lung cancer. Study-wide findings and caveats: Compared with tumor, uninvolved adjacent lung displayed greater T cell clonality, ranking highest overall. Heterogeneity is still possible, as just one tumor region was sequenced. Those with higher blood T cell density had longer overall survival. A median of approximately 50 clones ranked among the top 100 in tumor appeared in adjacent lung.

CDR3 length: 20 residues. Trimming removed 0 bases from V and 3 bases from J, with 24 bases in between. The germline V gene encodes CDR1 GTSNPN and CDR2 SVGIG (reference sequence). A remark on this clone: The antigen is not known.

Generated by immunoSEQ multiplex PCR, the TCRdb table keeps only in-frame clones and is missing some. The repertoire consists of some 33,000 clones, with just under 80% occurring once and the leading ten covering about 16%. Specimen: peripheral blood, collected before any cancer treatment. The sequence was obtained from a male donor aged 60 or over with stage III squamous cell lung carcinoma. The V and J genes are TRBV30 and TRBJ1-6; D is possibly TRBD1 (6 bases). The CDR3: CAWSVKGATTGTLYNSPLHF. The CDR3, as DNA: TGTGCCTGGAGTGTCAAGGGAGCAACAACAGGGACCCTCTATAATTCACCCCTCCACTTT.